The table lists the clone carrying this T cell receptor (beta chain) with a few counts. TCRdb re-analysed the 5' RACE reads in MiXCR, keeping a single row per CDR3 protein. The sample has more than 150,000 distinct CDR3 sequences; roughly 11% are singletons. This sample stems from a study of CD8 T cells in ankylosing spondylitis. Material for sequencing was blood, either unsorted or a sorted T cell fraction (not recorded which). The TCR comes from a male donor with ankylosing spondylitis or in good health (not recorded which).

CDR3 residues: CASSLAGTGKKPEQFF. CDR3 DNA sequence: TGCGCCAGCAGCTTGGCAGGGACAGGAAAAAAACCTGAGCAGTTCTTC. This chain links TRBV5-1 with TRBJ2-1; 8 nucleotides align to TRBD1. The CDR3 sequence is 16 residues long. Germline CDR1 SGHRS, CDR2 YFSETQ. Trimming cost V 0 bases and J 9 bases; bases outside gene matches: 11.